This TCR beta chain is from a study of siplizumab effects on memory and regulatory T cells. Study-wide results and caveats: Unstimulated subset assignment was obtained for only a minor fraction of alloreactive clones. Naive T cells seemed more diverse than memory cells and seemed major alloresponse contributors.

Sequencing was performed with immunoSEQ multiplex PCR; in TCRdb, only in-frame clones are kept and a portion is missing. The repertoire holds some 90,000 clones, with 75% to 90% as singletons. As for this clone: What it recognizes is unknown.

Germline V gene data show CDR1 as SGDLS and CDR2 as YYNGEE. The ends lost 3 bases at V and 6 bases at J; junction bases unmatched: 7. This CDR3 contains 16 residues. The sequence was obtained from a human donor in good health. The specimen was CD4+ T cells sorted from blood. The chain links TRBV9 to TRBJ2-1; 12 bases line up with TRBD2. The CDR3 DNA follows: TGTGCCAGCAGCGGTTCTAGCGGGAGGGTTGGCAATGAGCAGTTCTTC. Encoded protein: CASSGSSGRVGNEQFF.